The 15 T cell receptor beta chains reported below all come from one sample, sequenced in a study of shared clonotypes between healthy human individuals. TCRdb's table, derived via immunoSEQ multiplex PCR, lists solely in-frame clones and lacks some. The sample lists roughly 500,000 clones; 70% to 85% were seen once. Sequencing used PBMCs. These receptors were taken from a woman aged 40 to 50 in good health. Some clones in this sample may be carry-over from other donors' samples.

This sequence joins TRBV21-1 and TRBJ2-7. TRBV21-1 is noted as a pseudogene. This CDR3 region has 13 residues. CDR3 DNA sequence: TGTGCCAGCAGCAAAGGGGACTCCTACGAGCAGTACTTC. Protein sequence: CASSKGDSYEQYF.

The rearrangement joins TRBV2 to TRBJ2-7; 7 bases line up with TRBD1. The V segment lost 9 bases and the J segment 1 base; nucleotides outside the gene matches: 6. The germline V gene has CDR1 SNHLY and CDR2 FYNNEI. There are 13 residues in the CDR3. The DNA for the CDR3 is TGTGCCAGTCTCCGGGACAGATCCTACGAGCAGTACTTC. It translates to CASLRDRSYEQYF.

The chain uses TRBV30 and TRBJ2-1; D ambiguous. The CDR3 spans 15 residues. In germline, CDR1 is GTSNPN, CDR2 SVGIG (reference sequence). The germline V and J ends were trimmed by 4 bases and 0 bases, with 13 bases remaining between them. DNA of the CDR3: TGTGCCTGGACGAGGTTACTGAGCTCCTACAATGAGCAGTTCTTC. This codes for CAWTRLLSSYNEQFF.

This chain joins TRBV7-8 and TRBJ2-7; D perhaps matches TRBD1 (7 bases). CDR1 SGHVS and CDR2 FQNEAQ come from the germline V gene. The CDR3 runs 15 residues. V lost 6 bases and J lost 4, with 19 bases in between. CDR3 nucleotides: TGTGCCAGCAGATCAACCGCGGGACAGCCGTACGAGCAGTACTTC. It specifies CASRSTAGQPYEQYF.

The V call is TRBV2, the J call TRBJ1-5; the D is unclear. Germline CDR1 SNHLY, CDR2 FYNNEI. This CDR3 is built from 14 residues. V was clipped by 4 bases and J by 4 bases, with 11 bases between them. The CDR3 DNA reads TGTGCCAGCAGTGGGCAGGAAAGAAATCAGCCCCAGCATTTT. Its translation is CASSGQERNQPQHF.

This chain joins TRBV6-5 and TRBJ1-2; 7 bases fit TRBD1. The germline V gene has CDR1 MNHEY and CDR2 SVGAGI. The V segment lost 6 bases and the J segment 4 bases; nucleotides outside the gene matches: 11. This CDR3 is built from 15 residues. In DNA, the CDR3 is TGTGCCAGCAGGCCACAGGGGAGGTACGGCTATGGCTACACCTTC. It is translated as CASRPQGRYGYGYTF.

The chain carries TRBV25-1 and TRBJ2-5; no clear D gene. The DNA end lines up better with TRBJ2-7; the J call may be wrong. CDR1 MGHDK and CDR2 SYGVNS come from the germline V gene. This CDR3 comprises 16 residues. Here the CDR3 DNA reads TGTGCCAGCAGTGAATTTGGGGTCCCGAGCTCCTACGAGCAGTACTTC. As protein: CASSEFGVPSSYEQYF.

The chain couples TRBV28 to TRBJ1-2; TRBD1 aligns across 9 bases. The length of the CDR3 is 14 residues. Germline V gene sequence: CDR1 MDHEN, CDR2 SYDVKM. The V and J ends lost 5 bases and 5 bases, in that order; junction bases with no gene match: 6. The CDR3 is CASSLRQGVYGYTF. The CDR3 DNA is TGTGCCAGCAGTCTCCGACAGGGGGTTTATGGCTACACCTTC.

This rearrangement joins TRBV4-3 to TRBJ2-7; 8 bases are a match to TRBD2. J was trimmed by 1 base and V by 2 bases; bases with no gene match: 1. Germline-derived CDR1 and CDR2 are LGHNA and YSLEER. The CDR3 consists of 14 residues. The CDR3 DNA reads TGCGCCAGCAGCCAAAGCGGGGGTTCCTACGAGCAGTACTTC. It encodes CASSQSGGSYEQYF.

The gene calls are TRBV7-6 and TRBJ2-1, with D unresolved. Trimming stripped 2 bases from V and 6 bases from J, with 8 bases between. The germline V gene has CDR1 SGHVS and CDR2 FNYEAQ. This CDR3 is 13 amino acids long. CDR3 DNA sequence: TGTGCCAGCAGCTTACTGGGATCCAATGAGCAGTTCTTC. Encoded protein: CASSLLGSNEQFF.

In this sample, this clone turned up once. V usage is TRBV4-1 and J usage is TRBJ1-2; 8 positions match TRBD1. The CDR3 totals 17 residues. The V segment lost 1 base and the J segment 2 bases; nucleotides outside the gene matches: 9. Germline CDR1 reads MGHRA; CDR2 reads YSYEKL. The CDR3 is CASSQAPWDRRNYGYTF. For the CDR3, the DNA is TGCGCCAGCAGCCAAGCCCCCTGGGACAGGAGAAACTATGGCTACACCTTC.

V usage is TRBV6-6 and J usage is TRBJ2-1, with a tentative D call TRBD1 (5 bases). Germline CDR1 reads MNHNY; CDR2 reads SVGAGI (reference sequence). Trimming removed 3 bases at V and 6 bases at J, with 15 bases between. The CDR3 contains 15 residues. CDR3 sequence (DNA): TGTGCCAGCAGTTATGGATCAGGGAAGGTCAATGAGCAGTTCTTC. Protein product: CASSYGSGKVNEQFF.

The V gene is TRBV7-9, the J gene TRBJ1-1; D not certain. CDR3 length equals 14 residues. Germline values: CDR1 SEHNR, CDR2 FQNEAQ (reference sequence). Trimming removed 1 base at V and 0 bases at J, with 6 bases between. As DNA, the CDR3 is TGTGCCAGCAGCTTAGGAGTGATGAACACTGAAGCTTTCTTT. Its translation is CASSLGVMNTEAFF.

The V and J genes are TRBV5-1 and TRBJ2-7, with a weak D call TRBD1 (5 bases). Germline CDR1 and CDR2: SGHRS and YFSETQ. The CDR3 contains 13 residues. Trimming pared 3 bases from V and 2 bases from J, leaving 9 bases between. Written as DNA, the CDR3 is TGCGCCAGCAGCTCTCAGGGAACCTACGAGCAGTACTTC. Its translation is CASSSQGTYEQYF.

The chain recombines TRBV4-2 with TRBJ2-7; D remains unclear. The CDR3 has 14 amino acids. V shed 3 bases and J shed 3 bases, with 12 bases lying between them. Germline values: CDR1 LGHNA, CDR2 YNFKEQ. The CDR3 is CASSQAASDYEQYF. The CDR3 region has the DNA TGTGCCAGCAGCCAGGCTGCCTCGGACTACGAGCAGTACTTC.